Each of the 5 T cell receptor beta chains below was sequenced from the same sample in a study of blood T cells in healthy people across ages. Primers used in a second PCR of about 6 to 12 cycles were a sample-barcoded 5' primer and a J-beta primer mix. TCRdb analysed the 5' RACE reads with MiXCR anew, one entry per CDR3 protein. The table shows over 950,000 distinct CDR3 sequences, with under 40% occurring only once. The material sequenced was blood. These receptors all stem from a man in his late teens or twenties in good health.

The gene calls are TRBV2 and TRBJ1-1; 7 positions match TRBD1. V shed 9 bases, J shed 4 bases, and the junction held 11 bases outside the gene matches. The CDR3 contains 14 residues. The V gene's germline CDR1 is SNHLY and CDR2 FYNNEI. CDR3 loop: CASALVQGSTEAFF. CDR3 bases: TGTGCCAGTGCCCTCGTACAGGGGAGCACTGAAGCTTTCTTT.

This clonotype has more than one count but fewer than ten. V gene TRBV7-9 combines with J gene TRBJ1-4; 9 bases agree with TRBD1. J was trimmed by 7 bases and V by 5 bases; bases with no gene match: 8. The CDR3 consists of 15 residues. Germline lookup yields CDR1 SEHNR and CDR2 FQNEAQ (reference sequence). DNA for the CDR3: TGTGCCAGCAGCGACTCGGGACAGGGTGGTGAAAAACTGTTTTTT. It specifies CASSDSGQGGEKLFF.

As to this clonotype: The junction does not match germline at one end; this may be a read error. The CDR3 region is CSARGLAGGQETRYF. The CDR3 DNA is TGCAGTGCTAGAGGGCTAGCGGGGGGCCAAGAGACCCGGTACTTC. This sequence joins TRBV20-1 and TRBJ2-5; 11 bases are shared with TRBD2. Germline CDR1 reads DFQATT; CDR2 reads SNEGSKA (reference sequence). The CDR3 runs 15 residues.

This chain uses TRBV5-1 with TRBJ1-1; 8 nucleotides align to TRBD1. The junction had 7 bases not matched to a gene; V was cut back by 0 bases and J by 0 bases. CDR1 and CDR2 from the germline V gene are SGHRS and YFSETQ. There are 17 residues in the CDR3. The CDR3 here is CASSLVGTGLMNTEAFF. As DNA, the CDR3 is TGCGCCAGCAGCTTGGTTGGGACAGGCCTCATGAACACTGAAGCTTTCTTT.

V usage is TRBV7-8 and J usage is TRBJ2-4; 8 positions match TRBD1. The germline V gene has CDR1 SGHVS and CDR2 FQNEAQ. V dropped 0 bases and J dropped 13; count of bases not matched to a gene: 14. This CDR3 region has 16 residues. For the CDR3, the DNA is TGTGCCAGCAGCTTAGCGAGGACAGGGACCTACAATGAGCAGTACTTC. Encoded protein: CASSLARTGTYNEQYF.